This note documents a single T cell receptor beta chain sequence. This clone's antigen is unknown. Base qualities are not recorded, but no much larger clone differs from it by a single base. The record originates from a study of blood T cell repertoires in COVID-19 (dated by TCRdb to the early 2020s). About the full investigation: Collaborator samples came from the United States, Italy and Spain and covered acute and convalescent phases of COVID-19. The repertoires were made available in a free public database intended to serve as a resource for research on the immune response to SARS-CoV-2. The prospective study material was composed of cDNA or gDNA derived from T cells, B-cell-depleted T cells, or PBMCs. The samples were drawn from the first 160 participants of the ongoing ImmuneRACE study and from 1,254 subjects provided by 6 global collaborators. Subjects who had been exposed to COVID-19, were actively infected with it, or had recovered from it provided the deeply sampled blood TCRbeta repertoires that made up the dataset. Where HLA class I and class II types were available, the types were taken from metadata supplied by the sample provider, not from assay-based typing. Sample metadata almost always included a de-identified subject ID, COVID-19 status, age in years and sex. Broad study findings and their caveats: Clinical and demographic metadata were provided uncurated, with the amount varying by source and participant.

TCRbeta CDR3 regions were amplified from genomic DNA using the immunoSEQ Assay, a bias-controlled multiplex PCR. In the authors' own workflow: The number of nucleated cells in each sample was estimated by amplification of reference gene primers within the assay. To quantify the absolute abundance of each unique TCRbeta CDR3 rearrangement, sequence reads were collapsed and filtered. For each sample, productive Simpson clonality was calculated by taking the square root of Simpson's diversity index across productive rearrangements. TCRdb's version of the immuneACCESS table is confined to in-frame rearrangements and falls short of the full clone set. An unresolved V gene accounts for under half of the shortfall where checked; the remainder is of unknown origin. The V and J calls and the clone size are those of that table, but D and trimming were determined from the DNA. Recorded for this sample are 340,000 or so clones; around 86% of them occurred a single time. The ten largest make up 1% of the sample.

Whole blood was collected in K2EDTA tubes by collaborating institutions according to the institutions' own protocols. For TCRbeta analysis, collaborator samples were shipped as frozen whole blood, as isolated PBMCs, or as DNA extracted from either sample type. The CDR3 goes from the cysteine to the phenylalanine over 14 residues. CDR3 DNA is the only sequence kept; it has 42 bases, read in frame from the first base. CDR1 and CDR2 are drawn from the germline V gene: ENHRY, SYGVKD. V loses 7 bases of germline sequence and J loses 4 bases, and the interval between the two ends is 11 bases. This receptor was taken from a man aged 50-59 years with active or convalescent COVID-19. The chain is assembled from TRBV10-3 and TRBJ1-6; TRBD1 is a weak D gene call, 6 bases matching. Sequencing used peripheral blood. Here is the DNA: TGTGCCATCAAGGGGGTGGAATATAATTCACCCCTCCACTTT. The translation is CAIKGVEYNSPLHF.